The 7 T cell receptor beta chains presented below share a single source sample, sequenced in a study of beta chain features in type 1 diabetes. These receptors lack a known antigen. Study results and caveats: Among patients with Type 1 diabetes, TCRB CDR3s were moderately but significantly shorter in every one of the four CD4+ subsets.

Every isolated RNA sample was fully reverse transcribed, so sequencing captured expressed TCRB transcripts. Data came from immunoSEQ multiplex PCR; TCRdb stores just in-frame clones and leaves some out. Of about 47,000 clones in the sample, roughly 48% were seen once. Sequencing used stem cell memory CD4+ T cells from blood. Source of these receptors: a man aged 25-45 years with type 1 diabetes.

V and J are TRBV5-1 and TRBJ1-4; maybe TRBD1 (5 bases). The V end lost 4 bases, the J end lost 5 bases, and 6 bases lay between the germline ends. Germline V gene sequence: CDR1 SGHRS, CDR2 YFSETQ. This CDR3 has 12 amino acids. The CDR3: CASSGGNEKLFF. The CDR3 coding sequence is TGCGCCAGCAGCGGGGGGAATGAAAAACTGTTTTTT.

The chain uses TRBV19 and TRBJ1-1; 9 nucleotides align to TRBD1. Germline lookup yields CDR1 LNHDA and CDR2 SQIVND (reference sequence). Trimming took 2 bases from V and 5 from J; bases not matched to a gene: 12. There are 17 residues in the CDR3. As DNA, the CDR3 is TGTGCCAGTAGTATACATGGGACAGGGAGTAAAAAGACTGAAGCTTTCTTT. It translates to CASSIHGTGSKKTEAFF.

This clone was counted a few times. The V and J genes are TRBV5-1 and TRBJ1-2, with D possibly matching TRBD1 (6 bases). The ends were cut back, 0 bases at V and 7 bases at J, with 13 bases in the middle. There are 14 residues in the CDR3. Germline CDR1 is SGHRS and CDR2 is YFSETQ. CDR3 residues: CASSLGDNGGGYTF. CDR3 DNA: TGCGCCAGCAGCTTGGGGGACAACGGTGGTGGCTACACCTTC.

This chain uses TRBV10-3 with TRBJ2-1; 12 nucleotides align to TRBD2. CDR1 ENHRY and CDR2 SYGVKD come from the germline V gene. The ends lost 5 bases at V and 7 bases at J; junction bases unmatched: 3. CDR3 length equals 14 residues. The CDR3 nucleotides are TGTGCCATCAGTCTAGCGGGAGGGCCGAATGAGCAGTTCTTC. Translated: CAISLAGGPNEQFF.

The gene calls are TRBV30 and TRBJ2-1; 7 nucleotides match TRBD1. V lost 4 bases to trimming and J lost 9 bases; unmatched junction nucleotides: 9. The CDR3 extends over 13 amino acids. CDR1 is GTSNPN, CDR2 SVGIG, per germline (reference sequence). The DNA of the CDR3 is TGTGCCTGGAACCGGGACAGCTGGAGTGAGCAGTTCTTC. It encodes CAWNRDSWSEQFF.

The chain joins TRBV29-1 to TRBJ2-1, with TRBD2 matching 10 bases. Germline V gives CDR1 SQVTM, CDR2 ANQGSEA. This CDR3 comprises 14 residues. The V and J ends lost 6 bases and 4 bases, in that order; junction bases with no gene match: 6. CDR3 DNA sequence: TGCAGCGTCGCGGGACTAGCGTTTTACAATGAGCAGTTCTTC. Translating gives CSVAGLAFYNEQFF.

This clone has only a few counts. The chain has TRBV7-2 and TRBJ2-3; D unresolved. There are 13 residues in the CDR3. The V end lost 2 bases, the J end lost 4 bases, and 7 bases lay between the germline ends. Per germline, CDR1 SGHTA and CDR2 FQGNSA. The CDR3 DNA reads as TGTGCCAGCAGCTTATATAGTGCAGATACGCAGTATTTT. Protein sequence: CASSLYSADTQYF. Supplemented by reference TRBV7-2 and TRBJ2-3, the full variable domain reads GAGVSQSPSNKVTEKGKDVELRCDPISGHTALYWYRQSLGQGLEFLIYFQGNSAPDKSGLPSDRFSAERTGGSVSTLTIQRTQQEDSAVYLCASSLYSADTQYFGPGTRLTVL.